This T cell receptor beta chain comes out of a study of OX40 agonist ivuxolimab in advanced cancers. Study-level background: Three patients responded partially, comprising one with hepatocellular carcinoma and two with cutaneous melanoma. Study-wide points: On average, CD8+ T cells had more expanded clones than CD4+. Among the lowest levels of clonal expansion were found in partial responders at 0.1-3.0 mg/kg. Clones of CD4+ and CD8+ blood T cells grew by week 6 at doses of 0.1 to 3.0 mg/kg.

Points on this clone: What it binds is not known.

The assay was immunoSEQ multiplex PCR, and TCRdb's table has in-frame clones only and misses some. The data show around 36,000 clones, with over 75% seen just once and roughly 19% held by the top ten. There are 16 residues in the CDR3. V trimming: 0 bases; J trimming: 2 bases; junction bases outside the gene matches: 4. Germline V CDR1 and CDR2: LGHNA, YSLEER. Material: CD4+ or CD8+ T cells sorted from blood, obtained in a trial of the OX40 agonist ivuxolimab. The chain uses TRBV4-3 and TRBJ2-3, with TRBD2 identical over 8 bases. The sequence derives from an adult with an advanced solid tumor such as melanoma, head and neck, liver or kidney cancer. In DNA form, the CDR3 reads TGCGCCAGCAGCCAAGAATACGGGGGGGCCACAGATACGCAGTATTTT. Its translation: CASSQEYGGATDTQYF.